This T cell receptor (beta chain) emerged from a study of blood T cell repertoires in COVID-19. In germline, CDR1 is KGHDR, CDR2 SFDVKD. The J segment lost 5 bases and the V segment lost 7 bases, leaving 6 bases of the junction unmatched. The CDR3 spans 15 residues. Method: immunoSEQ multiplex PCR; TCRdb's copy keeps in-frame clones and lacks some. The repertoire holds roughly 65,000 clones, with more than 80% as singletons. The chain employs TRBV24-1 and TRBJ2-3; 12 positions match TRBD2. The sequencing sample was made of peripheral blood. This receptor was identified in a woman older than 75 with active or convalescent COVID-19. The CDR3 DNA follows: TGTGCCACCAGGGACCTAGCGGGGGGGCAAGATACGCAGTATTTT. Translating gives CATRDLAGGQDTQYF.